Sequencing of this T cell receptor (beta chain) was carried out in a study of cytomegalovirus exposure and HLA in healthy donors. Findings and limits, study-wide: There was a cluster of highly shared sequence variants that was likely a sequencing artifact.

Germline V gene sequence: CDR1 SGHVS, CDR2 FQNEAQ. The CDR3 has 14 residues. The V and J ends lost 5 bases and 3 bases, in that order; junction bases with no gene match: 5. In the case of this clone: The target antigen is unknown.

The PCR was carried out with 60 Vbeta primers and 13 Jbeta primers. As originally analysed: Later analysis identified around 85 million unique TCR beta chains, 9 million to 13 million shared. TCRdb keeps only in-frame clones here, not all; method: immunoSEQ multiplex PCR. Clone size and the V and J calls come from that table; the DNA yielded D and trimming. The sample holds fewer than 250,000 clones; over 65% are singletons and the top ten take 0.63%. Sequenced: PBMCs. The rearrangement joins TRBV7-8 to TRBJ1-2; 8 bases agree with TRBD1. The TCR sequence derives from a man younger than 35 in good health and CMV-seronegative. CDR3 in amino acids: CASSAGTGYYGYTF. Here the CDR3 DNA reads TGTGCCAGCAGCGCCGGGACAGGTTACTATGGCTACACCTTC.